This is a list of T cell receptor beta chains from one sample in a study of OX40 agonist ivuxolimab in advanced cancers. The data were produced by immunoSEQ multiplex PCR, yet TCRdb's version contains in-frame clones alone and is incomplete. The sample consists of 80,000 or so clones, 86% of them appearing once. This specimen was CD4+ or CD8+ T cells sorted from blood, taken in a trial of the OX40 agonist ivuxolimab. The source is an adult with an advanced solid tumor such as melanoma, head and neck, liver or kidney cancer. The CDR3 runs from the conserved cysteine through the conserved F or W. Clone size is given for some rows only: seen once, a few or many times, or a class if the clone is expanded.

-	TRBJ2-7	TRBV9	CASSFRDWSYEQYF
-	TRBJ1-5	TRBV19	CASRLRTADNQPQHF
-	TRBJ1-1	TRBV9	CASSVLGTGASEAFF
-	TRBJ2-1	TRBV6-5	CASSYALAGQYNEQFF
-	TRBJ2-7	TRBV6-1	CASSGAPGQGNEQYF
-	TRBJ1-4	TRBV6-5	CASSFNPSTNEKLFF
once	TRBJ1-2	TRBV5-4	CASSLGGYSLGGYTF
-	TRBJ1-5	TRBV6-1	CASSDPYSNQPQHF
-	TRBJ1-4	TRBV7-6	CASSLGQGNEKLFF
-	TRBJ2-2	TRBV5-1	CASSSSLITPGGELFF
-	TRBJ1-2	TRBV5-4	CASSLSGTGYGYTF
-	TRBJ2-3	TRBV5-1	CASSYRGGTDTQYF
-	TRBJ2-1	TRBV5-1	CASRLGQPYNEQFF
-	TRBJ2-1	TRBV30	CAWSDTYNEQFF
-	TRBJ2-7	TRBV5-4	CASSLAGTGGLREQYF
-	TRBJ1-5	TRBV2	CASSLRTGSGNQPQHF
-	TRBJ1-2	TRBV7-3	CASSLPENYGYTF
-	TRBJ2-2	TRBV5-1	CASSPGTGRSTGELFF
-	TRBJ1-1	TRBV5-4	CASSPRQGRNTEAFF
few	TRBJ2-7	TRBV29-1	CSVGQGSSYEQYF
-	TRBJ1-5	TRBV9	CASSVEPSNQPQHF
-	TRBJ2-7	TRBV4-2	CASSRQLGPYEQYF
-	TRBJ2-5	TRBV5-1	CASSLPRDSFRETQYF
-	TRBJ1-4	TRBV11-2	CASSLGGTWGATNEKLFF
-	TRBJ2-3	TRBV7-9	CASTSSGDTQYF
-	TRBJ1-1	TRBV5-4	CASSLAWGDGAFF
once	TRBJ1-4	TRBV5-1	CASSLRGLGTNEKLFF
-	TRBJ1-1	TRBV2	CASSPRAEAFF
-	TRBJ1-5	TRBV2	CASSERSGNQPQHF
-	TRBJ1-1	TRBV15	CATEIFGQGNTEAFF
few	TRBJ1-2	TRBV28	CASSLDANYGYTF
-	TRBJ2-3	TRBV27	CASSPTDSFSSTDTQYF
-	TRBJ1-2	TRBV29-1	CSARQPNYGYTF
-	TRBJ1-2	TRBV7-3	CASSLTRVGGGYTF
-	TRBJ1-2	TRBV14	CASSQDRGNYGYTF
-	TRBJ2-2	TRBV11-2	CASSSTSGYTGELFF
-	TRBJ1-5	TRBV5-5	CASSAAGTGGQPQHF
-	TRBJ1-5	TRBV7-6	CASSLNRGGGQPQHF
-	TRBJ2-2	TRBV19	CASRKKPGQGFSGELFF
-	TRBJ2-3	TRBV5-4	CASSLTSGTDTQYF
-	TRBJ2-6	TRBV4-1	CASSQRVQGLGGANVLTF
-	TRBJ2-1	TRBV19	CASSPTDYNEQFF
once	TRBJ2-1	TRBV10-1	CASSELQRENYNEQFF
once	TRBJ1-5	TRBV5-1	CASSPTGTGVGQPQHF
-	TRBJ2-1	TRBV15	CATSRGVGLAIGEQFF
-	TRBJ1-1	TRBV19	CASSIGPGLPNEAFF
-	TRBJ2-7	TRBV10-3	CAISESRYEQYF
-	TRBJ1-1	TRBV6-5	CASSYSAGAFF
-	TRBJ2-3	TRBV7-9	CASSQTSGGSDTQYF
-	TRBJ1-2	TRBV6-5	CASSPDSIYGYTF
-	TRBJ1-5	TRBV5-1	CASSSVGGTQPQHF
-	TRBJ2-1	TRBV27	CASSRTAANPYNEQFF
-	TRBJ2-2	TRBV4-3	CASSQRTGATGELFF
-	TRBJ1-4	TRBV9	CASSVQGSNEKLFF
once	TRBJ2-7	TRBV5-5	CASSLGRQKTYEQYF
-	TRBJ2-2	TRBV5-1	CASSLERVPGELFF
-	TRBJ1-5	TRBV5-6	CASSYGQGAGNQPQHF